These 14 T cell receptor beta chains were sequenced from one sample in a study of technical replicates of blood from several donors. The assay was immunoSEQ multiplex PCR, and TCRdb's table has in-frame clones only and misses some. The sample holds about 78,000 clones, 85% to 95% seen once. Sequencing was performed on T cells isolated from PBMCs. The receptors were sampled from a human donor in good health.

The chain links TRBV19 to TRBJ1-4; 8 bases align to TRBD1. The CDR3 contains 15 residues. Germline V CDR1 and CDR2: LNHDA, SQIVND (reference sequence). The J segment lost 5 bases and the V segment lost 8 bases, leaving 10 bases of the junction unmatched. Here the CDR3 DNA reads TGTGCCAGTTATATGACAGGGGAGGGGAATGAAAAACTGTTTTTT. It codes for CASYMTGEGNEKLFF.

In its sample, this clone was seen many times. The rearrangement joins TRBV10-3 to TRBJ2-3; 8 bases fit TRBD2. The CDR3 sequence is 14 residues long. Germline V CDR1 and CDR2: ENHRY, SYGVKD. The V segment lost 2 bases and the J segment 4 bases; nucleotides outside the gene matches: 2. The CDR3 protein is CAISEKREPDTQYF. For the CDR3, the DNA is TGTGCCATCAGTGAGAAGCGGGAGCCAGATACGCAGTATTTT.

This chain links TRBV28 with TRBJ1-1; 7 bases map to TRBD1. The V gene's germline CDR1 is MDHEN and CDR2 SYDVKM. Unmatched junction bases numbered 6, after V lost 4 bases and J lost 7 bases. The CDR3 covers 13 residues. Written as DNA, the CDR3 is TGTGCCAGCAGTTCCCAGGGACAGTTTGAAGCTTTCTTT. It codes for CASSSQGQFEAFF.

This sequence joins TRBV9 and TRBJ2-3; 10 bases map to TRBD1. Germline V gene lookup returns CDR1 SGDLS and CDR2 YYNGEE. The junction had 2 bases not matched to a gene; V was cut back by 0 bases and J by 4 bases. The CDR3 sequence is 15 residues long. The DNA for the CDR3 is TGTGCCAGCAGCGTAGTTGGGACAGGGGCAGATACGCAGTATTTT. Translation gives CASSVVGTGADTQYF.

The chain has TRBV12-5 and TRBJ2-3; 9 nucleotides match TRBD1. Germline CDR1 LGHNT, CDR2 FRNRAP. V shed 2 bases, J shed 1 base, and the junction held 10 bases outside the gene matches. This CDR3 is 18 amino acids long. In DNA form, the CDR3 reads TGTGCTAGTGGTTTGACCCGGGACAGGGTATTAGGCACAGATACGCAGTATTTT. This sequence encodes CASGLTRDRVLGTDTQYF.

The genes are TRBV10-2 and TRBJ2-7; 9 bases match TRBD2. The CDR3 has 14 residues. V lost 10 bases, J lost 3 bases, and 10 bases stayed unmatched. Germline-derived CDR1 and CDR2 are WSHSY and SAAADI. The CDR3 DNA follows: TGCGCCACGCTAACGACTAGCGGCAGCTACGAGCAGTACTTC. Translated, it gives CATLTTSGSYEQYF.

V usage is TRBV4-3 and J usage is TRBJ2-2; 8 bases agree with TRBD1. Trimming took 3 bases from V and 5 from J; bases not matched to a gene: 2. The CDR3 sequence is 14 residues long. Per the germline V gene, CDR1 is LGHNA and CDR2 is YSLEER. The CDR3 protein is CASSHTGGTGELFF. CDR3 in DNA: TGCGCCAGCAGCCATACAGGGGGGACCGGGGAGCTGTTTTTT.

V is TRBV5-1 and J is TRBJ2-3, with D possibly being TRBD1 (6 bases). Trimming took 3 bases from V and 0 from J, leaving 14 bases between them. The CDR3 runs to 16 residues. The V gene's germline CDR1 is SGHRS and CDR2 YFSETQ. Written as DNA, the CDR3 is TGCGCCAGCAGCTGGGGACACGTGGCCAGCACAGATACGCAGTATTTT. Residues: CASSWGHVASTDTQYF.

This clone was counted only a few times. V and J are TRBV5-1 and TRBJ2-7, with D hard to call. Trimming cost V 2 bases and J 3 bases, with 9 bases left between them. This CDR3 contains 13 residues. The germline gives CDR1 SGHRS, CDR2 YFSETQ. The CDR3 loop is CASSLGRNYEQYF. As DNA, the CDR3 is TGCGCCAGCAGCTTAGGCAGGAACTACGAGCAGTACTTC. Full variable domain (outside the CDR3, taken from reference TRBV5-1 and TRBJ2-7): KAGVTQTPRYLIKTRGQQVTLSCSPISGHRSVSWYQQTPGQGLQFLFEYFSETQRNKGNFPGRFSGRQFSNSRSEMNVSTLELGDSALYLCASSLGRNYEQYFGPGTRLTVT.

This chain links TRBV6-5 with TRBJ2-7; 7 bases align to TRBD1. Germline V lookup: CDR1 MNHEY, CDR2 SVGAGI. The CDR3 spans 14 residues. V gave up 5 bases and J gave up 0 bases; unmatched junction bases: 4. The CDR3: CASSPGTASYEQYF. The CDR3 nucleotides read TGTGCCAGCAGTCCCGGGACAGCCTCCTACGAGCAGTACTTC.

V is TRBV19 and J is TRBJ1-2, with 9 bases lining up with TRBD1. The V gene end was trimmed by 7 bases and the J gene end by 5 bases; junction bases not matched to a gene: 5. This CDR3 comprises 13 residues. CDR1 and CDR2 (germline): LNHDA, SQIVND (reference sequence). The CDR3 is CASTTGGGYGYTF. CDR3 bases: TGTGCCAGTACTACAGGGGGCGGTTATGGCTACACCTTC.

The V call is TRBV4-1, the J call TRBJ1-1; 8 bases are shared with TRBD1. Germline trimming cut 1 base from V and 2 bases from J; bases unmatched to any gene: 3. The V gene's germline CDR1 is MGHRA and CDR2 YSYEKL. This CDR3 is 15 amino acids long. The CDR3 sequence is CASSQGTGFNTEAFF. In DNA form, the CDR3 reads TGCGCCAGCAGCCAAGGGACAGGGTTCAACACTGAAGCTTTCTTT.

This clone was observed a single time. This rearrangement joins TRBV6-5 to TRBJ2-7; 8 bases agree with TRBD1. Germline CDR1 is MNHEY and CDR2 is SVGAGI. The CDR3 extends over 14 amino acids. J was trimmed by 10 bases and V by 0 bases; bases with no gene match: 8. CDR3 sequence reads: CASSYSRDRIFQYF. For the CDR3, the DNA is TGTGCCAGCAGTTACTCGAGGGACAGGATATTCCAGTACTTC.

The chain combines TRBV11-2 with TRBJ1-3, with 7 nucleotides matching TRBD1. This CDR3 is built from 18 residues. Germline V lookup: CDR1 SGHAT, CDR2 FQNNGV. Trimming took 8 bases from V and 4 from J; bases not matched to a gene: 20. CDR3: CASSRDSIPLLSGNTIYF. The CDR3 DNA sequence: TGTGCCAGCTCCCGGGACAGCATCCCACTCTTATCCGGAAACACCATATATTTT.